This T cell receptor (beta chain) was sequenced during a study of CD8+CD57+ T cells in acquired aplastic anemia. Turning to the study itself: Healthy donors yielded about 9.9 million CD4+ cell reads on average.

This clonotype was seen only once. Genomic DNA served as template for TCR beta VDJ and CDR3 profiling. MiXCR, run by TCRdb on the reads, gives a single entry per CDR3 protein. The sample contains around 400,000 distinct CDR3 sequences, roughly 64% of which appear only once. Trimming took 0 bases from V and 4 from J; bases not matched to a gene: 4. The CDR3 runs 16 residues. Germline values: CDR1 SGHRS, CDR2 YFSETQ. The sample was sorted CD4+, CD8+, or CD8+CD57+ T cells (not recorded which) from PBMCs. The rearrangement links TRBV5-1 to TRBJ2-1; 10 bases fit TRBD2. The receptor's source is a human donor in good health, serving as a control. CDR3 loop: CASSLAGTSAYNEQFF. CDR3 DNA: TGCGCCAGCAGCTTGGCCGGGACTAGCGCGTACAATGAGCAGTTCTTC.